This TCR beta chain was found in a study of T-cell reconstitution after alpha-beta-depleted transplantation in children. Library preparation (for TCRbeta) was performed with unique molecular identifiers. TCRdb independently ran MiXCR on the PCR reads; one entry per CDR3 protein. Of approximately 100,000 distinct CDR3 sequences listed, over 9% are singletons. This clonotype has a count of ten or more. This sample comprised PBMCs from the stem cell graft donor, obtained from the stem cell graft. This TCR derives from a human donor who donated a stem cell graft to a child with inherited bone marrow failure.

In DNA, the CDR3 is TGTGCCAGCAGGGAAGGGGGCGCTGGAAACACCATATATTTT. Amino acid sequence: CASREGGAGNTIYF. The rearrangement joins TRBV7-2 to TRBJ1-3, with 7 bases lining up with TRBD1. V was clipped by 6 bases and J by 2 bases; unmatched bases: 4. Looked up from germline, CDR1 is SGHTA and CDR2 is FQGNSA. The CDR3 has 14 amino acids. Based on the CDR3 plus reference TRBV7-2 and TRBJ1-3, the full variable domain is GAGVSQSPSNKVTEKGKDVELRCDPISGHTALYWYRQSLGQGLEFLIYFQGNSAPDKSGLPSDRFSAERTGGSVSTLTIQRTQQEDSAVYLCASREGGAGNTIYFGEGSWLTVV.